This record concerns one T cell receptor beta chain sequence. Its antigen is unidentified. Using immunoSEQ multiplex PCR, the repertoire was profiled, and TCRdb retains in-frame clones only, with some absent. The sample carries about 2,100,000 clones, 93% recorded once. The CDR3 is 16 residues long. Germline CDR1 SEHNR, CDR2 FQNEAQ (reference sequence). The V segment lost 2 bases and the J segment 3 bases; nucleotides outside the gene matches: 7. This sample was taken from a study of shared clonotypes between healthy human individuals. Naive CD8 populations comprised CD45RO-negative cells positively selected for CCR7, excluding terminally differentiated effector memory CD45RA+ cells. Study conclusions and caveats: Naive subsets typically showed greater estimated richness than memory subsets.

This receptor was taken from a man between 18 and 29 years old in good health. Some clones in this sample may be carry-over from other donors' samples. The chain is built from TRBV7-9 and TRBJ2-1, with 7 bases identical to TRBD1. Sequencing was carried out using naive CD8+ T cells from PBMCs. CDR3 region: CASSLHLTGVYNEQFF. CDR3 nucleotides: TGTGCCAGCAGCTTACATCTTACAGGGGTCTACAATGAGCAGTTCTTC.